This T cell receptor (beta chain) was sequenced during a study of neoadjuvant anti-PD-1 for oral cavity cancer. Looking at the study overall: Patients without progression received a fourth nivolumab dose around day 43, then surgical resection on days 50-56.

CDR1 is SGHKS and CDR2 is YYEKEE in the germline V gene (reference sequence). Trimming took off 2 bases at V and 9 bases at J, with 6 bases between the two ends. CDR3 length: 11 residues. Study-level points and caveats: Post-treatment tumors with larger preexisting clones showed more shrinkage.

The protocol was immunoSEQ multiplex PCR, while the TCRdb copy is restricted to in-frame clones and leaves out a portion. The sample lists about 5,700 clones; almost 60% were seen once. This clone has a handful of counts. Antigen: not known. This receptor was taken from a person aged 35-80 years with oral cavity squamous cell carcinoma. Material: tumor tissue, obtained before nivolumab (anti-PD-1) treatment. The chain employs TRBV5-5 and TRBJ2-1; D gene unclear. The CDR3 region has the DNA TGTGCCAGCAGCTTATCTAGTGAGCAGTTCTTC. It encodes CASSLSSEQFF.